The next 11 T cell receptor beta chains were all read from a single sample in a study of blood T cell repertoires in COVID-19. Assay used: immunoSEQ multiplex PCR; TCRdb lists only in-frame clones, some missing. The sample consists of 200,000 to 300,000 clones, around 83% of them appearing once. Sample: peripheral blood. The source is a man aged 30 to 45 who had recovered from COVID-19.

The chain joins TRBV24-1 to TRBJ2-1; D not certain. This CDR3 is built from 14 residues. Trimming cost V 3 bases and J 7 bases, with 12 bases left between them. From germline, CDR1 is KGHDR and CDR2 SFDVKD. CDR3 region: CATSDPTNRNEQFF. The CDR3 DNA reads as TGTGCCACCAGTGATCCCACTAATCGGAATGAGCAGTTCTTC.

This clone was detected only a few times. The CDR3 bases are TGTGCCAGCAGTTTATCATTGGACAGGGCTGATGGCTACACCTTC. The encoded protein is CASSLSLDRADGYTF. The chain employs TRBV28 and TRBJ1-2; 8 positions agree with TRBD1. Germline CDR1 reads MDHEN; CDR2 reads SYDVKM. This CDR3 region has 15 residues. With V trimmed by 1 base and J by 6 bases, 7 bases remained unmatched.

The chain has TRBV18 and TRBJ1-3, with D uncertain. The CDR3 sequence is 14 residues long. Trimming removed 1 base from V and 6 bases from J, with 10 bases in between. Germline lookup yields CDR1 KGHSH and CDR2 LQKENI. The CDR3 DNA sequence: TGTGCCAGCTCACCACAGGGAGTCGAAAACACCATATATTTT. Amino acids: CASSPQGVENTIYF.

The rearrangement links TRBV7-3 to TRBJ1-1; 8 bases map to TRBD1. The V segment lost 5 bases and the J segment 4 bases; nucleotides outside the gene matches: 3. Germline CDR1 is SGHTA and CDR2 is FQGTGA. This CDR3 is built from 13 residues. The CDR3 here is CASSPTGGTEAFF. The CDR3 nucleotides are TGTGCCAGCAGCCCTACAGGGGGCACTGAAGCTTTCTTT.

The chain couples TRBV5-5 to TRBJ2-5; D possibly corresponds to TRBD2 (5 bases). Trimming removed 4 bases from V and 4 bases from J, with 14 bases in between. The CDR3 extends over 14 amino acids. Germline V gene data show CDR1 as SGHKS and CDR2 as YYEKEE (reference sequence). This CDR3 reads CASSRAPAGETQYF. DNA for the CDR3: TGTGCCAGCAGCAGGGCTCCGGCGGGAGAGACCCAGTACTTC.

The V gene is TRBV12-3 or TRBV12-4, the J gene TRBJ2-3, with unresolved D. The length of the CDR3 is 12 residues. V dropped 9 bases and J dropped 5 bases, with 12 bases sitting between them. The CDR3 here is CASTDERDTQYF. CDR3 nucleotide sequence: TGTGCCAGTACTGATGAGAGAGATACGCAGTATTTT.

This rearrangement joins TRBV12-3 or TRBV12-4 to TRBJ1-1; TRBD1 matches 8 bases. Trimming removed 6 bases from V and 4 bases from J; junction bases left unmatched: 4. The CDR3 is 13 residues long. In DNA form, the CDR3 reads TGTGCCAGCAGAGGACAGGGTGTCACTGAAGCTTTCTTT. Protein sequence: CASRGQGVTEAFF.

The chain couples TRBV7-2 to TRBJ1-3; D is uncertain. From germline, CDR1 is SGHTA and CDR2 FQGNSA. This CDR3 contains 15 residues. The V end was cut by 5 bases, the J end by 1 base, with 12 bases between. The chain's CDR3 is CASSAQRVSGNTIYF. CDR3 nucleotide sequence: TGTGCCAGCAGCGCTCAGAGGGTTTCTGGAAACACCATATATTTT. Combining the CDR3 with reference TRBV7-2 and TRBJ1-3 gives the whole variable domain GAGVSQSPSNKVTEKGKDVELRCDPISGHTALYWYRQSLGQGLEFLIYFQGNSAPDKSGLPSDRFSAERTGGSVSTLTIQRTQQEDSAVYLCASSAQRVSGNTIYFGEGSWLTVV.

The CDR3 nucleotides are TGTGCCAGTAGTATAACAGGGCCCTACCGGAATGGCTACACCTTC. Its protein product is CASSITGPYRNGYTF. The chain employs TRBV19 and TRBJ1-2, with D perhaps matching TRBD1 (6 bases). From germline, CDR1 is LNHDA and CDR2 SQIVND (reference sequence). This CDR3 comprises 15 residues. V was trimmed by 2 bases and J by 6 bases, leaving 16 bases between them.

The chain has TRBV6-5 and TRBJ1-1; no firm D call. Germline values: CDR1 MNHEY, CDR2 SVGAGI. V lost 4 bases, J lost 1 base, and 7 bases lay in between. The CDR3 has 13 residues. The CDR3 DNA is TGTGCCAGCAGTTTCGAGGGGAACACTGAAGCTTTCTTT. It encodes CASSFEGNTEAFF.

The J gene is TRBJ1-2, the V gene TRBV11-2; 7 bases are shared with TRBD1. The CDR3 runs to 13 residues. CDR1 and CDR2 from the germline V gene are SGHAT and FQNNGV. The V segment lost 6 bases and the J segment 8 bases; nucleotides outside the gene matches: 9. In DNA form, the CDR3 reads TGTGCCAGCAGTACAGGGGTGGTAGGGGGCTACACCTTC. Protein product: CASSTGVVGGYTF.